These T cell receptor beta chains were read from a single sample in a study of T cell changes during pregnancy in multiple sclerosis. Sequencing was performed with immunoSEQ multiplex PCR; in TCRdb, only in-frame clones are kept and a portion is missing. This sample has around 60,000 clones, with 90% to 97% found just once. Sample: CD8+ T cells from peripheral blood mononuclear cells, taken after pregnancy. These receptors all stem from a female donor with multiple sclerosis, enrolled in a pregnancy study. Each CDR3 is given with its conserved first and last residue. The D gene is left open where the match is weak.

TRBV27	-	TRBJ1-1	CASSFPGSEAFF	TGTGCCAGCAGTTTTCCCGGTAGCGAAGCTTTCTTT
TRBV19	TRBD1	TRBJ2-7	CASGQGSYEQYF	TGTGCCAGTGGACAGGGTTCCTACGAGCAGTACTTC
TRBV7-9	-	TRBJ2-5	CASSPKGQGETQYF	TGTGCCAGCAGCCCAAAGGGGCAGGGGGAGACCCAGTACTTC
TRBV6-1	TRBD1	TRBJ2-3	CASSDPRDRAYTDTQYF	TGTGCCAGCAGTGATCCCCGGGACAGGGCGTACACAGATACGCAGTATTTT
TRBV29-1	-	TRBJ2-5	CSVEPLAVGGETQYF	TGCAGCGTTGAACCCCTAGCGGTAGGGGGAGAGACCCAGTACTTC
TRBV9	TRBD2	TRBJ2-5	CASSPGTSGVETQYF	TGTGCCAGCAGCCCGGGGACTAGCGGAGTAGAGACCCAGTACTTC
TRBV13	-	TRBJ1-5	CASSLAGGGGASNQPQHF	TGTGCCAGCAGCTTAGCTGGGGGTGGGGGGGCCAGCAATCAGCCCCAGCATTTT
TRBV19	-	TRBJ1-2	CASSPVLLRDGYTF	TGTGCCAGTAGTCCCGTCTTGCTACGAGATGGCTACACCTTC
TRBV14	-	TRBJ1-2	CASSQCVPPHNGYTF	TGTGCCAGCAGCCAATGCGTACCCCCCCATAATGGCTACACCTTC
TRBV28	-	TRBJ1-4	CASSFNRINEKLFF	TGTGCCAGCAGTTTTAACAGGATTAATGAAAAACTGTTTTTT
TRBV19	-	TRBJ2-7	CASSPTPGTEQYF	TGTGCCAGTAGCCCCACCCCGGGAACCGAGCAGTACTTC
TRBV9	-	TRBJ2-3	CASSVDSPDTQYF	TGTGCCAGCAGCGTGGATAGCCCAGATACGCAGTATTTT
TRBV27	TRBD1	TRBJ2-2	CASSPWDRVSGELFF	TGTGCCAGCAGTCCGTGGGACAGGGTCTCTGGGGAGCTGTTTTTT
TRBV28	TRBD1	TRBJ2-3	CASSLDRVSTDTQYF	TGTGCCAGCAGTTTGGACAGGGTGAGCACAGATACGCAGTATTTT
TRBV21-1	-	TRBJ1-2	CASSKGNKAPRGYTF	TGTGCCAGCAGCAAAGGAAATAAAGCCCCACGAGGCTACACCTTC
TRBV7-6	-	TRBJ2-7	CASSSGETYEQYF	TGTGCCAGCAGCTCCGGGGAAACCTACGAGCAGTACTTC